This paragraph reports one T cell receptor (beta chain). Its antigen is unknown. The V gene lost 0 bases and the J gene lost 2 bases, with 14 bases spanning the gap. The CDR3 runs to 16 residues. Germline lookup yields CDR1 LGHNA and CDR2 YNFKEQ. The data were taken from a study of cytomegalovirus exposure and HLA in healthy donors. Study findings and constraints: Researchers counted some 150 TCR beta chains as cytomegalovirus-associated.

The PCR made use of 60 Vbeta and 13 Jbeta primers. The data were produced by immunoSEQ multiplex PCR, yet TCRdb's version contains in-frame clones alone and is incomplete. Across about 58,000 clones, the top ten clones capture over 2% of the sample. The receptor was derived from a woman aged 18-35 years in good health and CMV-seronegative. The chain recombines TRBV4-2 with TRBJ2-7; D possibly corresponds to TRBD2 (7 bases). The sample taken for sequencing was PBMCs. DNA for the CDR3: TGTGCCAGCAGCCAAGATAGTGGCGGGGGCGCCTACGAGCAGTACTTC. The encoded protein is CASSQDSGGGAYEQYF.